This T cell receptor (beta chain) stems from a study of regulatory T cells in long-lasting Graves disease. The CDR3 length is 14 residues. V was cut by 4 bases and J by 2 bases, with 12 bases left in between. The germline gives CDR1 MNHNS, CDR2 SASEGT. This sample's time point: newly diagnosed GD, antithyroid drugs for less than 3 months. TCR sequences were obtained from RNA taken from PBMCs. For TCR beta, libraries came from iRepertoire HTBI primers and Arm-PCR of CDR3 regions. TCRdb independently ran MiXCR on the multiplex PCR reads; one entry per CDR3 protein. The table has 350,000 to 500,000 distinct CDR3 sequences, around 15% seen once. The same data also contributed to another study, on T cells in Graves' hyperthyroidism and ophthalmopathy.

This sequence joins TRBV6-1 and TRBJ2-7, with D perhaps matching TRBD1 (6 bases). The source was peripheral blood mononuclear cells (PBMCs), collected at new diagnosis, from a patient treated with antithyroid drugs. This sequence was found in a woman between 45 and 65 years old with Graves disease. CDR3 region: CASSVRGMPYEQYF. CDR3 DNA sequence: TGTGCCAGCAGTGTGAGGGGGATGCCCTACGAGCAGTACTTC.